Reported below is one TCR beta chain. The germline V gene has CDR1 SGHAT and CDR2 FQNNGV. Unmatched junction bases numbered 13, after V lost 5 bases and J lost 7 bases. The CDR3 runs 15 residues. The data derive from a study of blood T cell repertoires in COVID-19. Study-level background: Collection of acute and convalescent COVID-19 samples took place in the United States, Italy and Spain.

Produced via immunoSEQ multiplex PCR; TCRdb's table is partial and in-frame only. The sample lists under 150,000 clones; 80% were seen once. Specimen: peripheral blood. The gene calls are TRBV11-2 and TRBJ2-7; 8 bases match TRBD1. This TCR came from a man in his sixties or seventies with acute or convalescent COVID-19. Here the CDR3 DNA reads TGTGCCAGCAGCCACCTCGGCGGACAGGGTGAAGAGCAGTACTTC. This gives the protein CASSHLGGQGEEQYF.